This passage covers 22 T cell receptor beta chains from one sample sequenced in a study of pediatric ulcerative colitis. The assay was immunoSEQ multiplex PCR, and TCRdb's table has in-frame clones only and misses some. Of approximately 15,000 clones listed, about 76% are singletons. During colonoscopy, one to two rectal pinch biopsies were collected. Source material: gut tissue. The receptors here all came from a girl aged 10-17 years with moderate ulcerative colitis.

This chain connects TRBV27 to TRBJ1-5, with D perhaps TRBD1 (6 bases). From germline, CDR1 is MNHEY and CDR2 SMNVEV (reference sequence). Between the trimmed V and J ends, which lost 9 bases and 6 bases, there was a span of 12 bases. The CDR3 spans 12 residues. In nucleotides, the CDR3 is TGTGCCAGTCAGGGGACGGGTCAGCCCCAGCATTTT. Its translation: CASQGTGQPQHF.

J is TRBJ2-3 and V is TRBV7-3, with TRBD2 identical over 7 bases. The J segment lost 4 bases and the V segment lost 5 bases, leaving 15 bases of the junction unmatched. The germline V gene encodes CDR1 SGHTA and CDR2 FQGTGA. This CDR3 contains 17 residues. As DNA, the CDR3 is TGTGCCAGCAGCCCCCAGTCTTCAGGACTAGGGGCAGATACGCAGTATTTT. It encodes CASSPQSSGLGADTQYF.

The chain has TRBV5-1 and TRBJ2-2, with 13 bases fitting TRBD2. The junction had 10 bases not matched to a gene; V was cut back by 4 bases and J by 4 bases. The CDR3 runs to 18 residues. CDR1 is SGHRS, CDR2 YFSETQ, per germline. CDR3 sequence reads: CASSHAGTSGVTTGELFF. CDR3 sequence (DNA): TGCGCCAGCAGCCACGCCGGGACTAGCGGGGTAACCACCGGGGAGCTGTTTTTT.

This clone was counted only a few times. The chain links TRBV4-2 to TRBJ1-2, with 9 bases matching TRBD1. Germline loops: CDR1 LGHNA, CDR2 YNFKEQ. The CDR3 has 13 amino acids. V lost 1 base and J lost 8; bases outside the gene matches: 2. CDR3 bases: TGTGCCAGCAGCCAAGGGGACAGGGAGGGCTACACCTTC. It yields the protein CASSQGDREGYTF.

This clone appeared a single time. V and J are TRBV15 and TRBJ1-1; D call uncertain. The V end lost 5 bases, the J end lost 3 bases, and 10 bases lay between the germline ends. The CDR3 runs to 13 residues. Looked up from germline, CDR1 is LNHNV and CDR2 is YYDKDF (reference sequence). The CDR3 nucleotides read TGTGCCACCAGCTCCGGCGCTTACACTGAAGCTTTCTTT. Its translation is CATSSGAYTEAFF.

The chain has TRBV27 and TRBJ1-2, with D unresolved. Per germline, CDR1 MNHEY and CDR2 SMNVEV (reference sequence). The CDR3 has 13 residues. Trimming cost V 5 bases and J 6 bases, with 13 bases left between them. DNA for the CDR3: TGTGCCAGCAGTCCGCCGGGCCGGGATGGCTACACCTTC. This codes for CASSPPGRDGYTF.

V gene TRBV6-5 combines with J gene TRBJ1-1; 9 nucleotides match TRBD1. Trimming took 2 bases from V and 2 from J; bases not matched to a gene: 6. This CDR3 comprises 16 residues. Looked up from germline, CDR1 is MNHEY and CDR2 is SVGAGI. DNA of the CDR3: TGTGCCAGCAGTTACGCTACAGGGGGCGTAAACACTGAAGCTTTCTTT. The encoded protein is CASSYATGGVNTEAFF.

The chain joins TRBV19 to TRBJ2-3; 7 bases agree with TRBD2. The CDR3 has 15 residues. Germline CDR1 LNHDA, CDR2 SQIVND (reference sequence). V lost 7 bases, J lost 2 bases, and 9 bases stayed unmatched. The CDR3 loop reads CASTGTTHYTDTQYF. The CDR3, as DNA: TGTGCCAGTACCGGGACTACCCACTACACAGATACGCAGTATTTT.

The genes are TRBV11-2 and TRBJ1-6; D possibly corresponds to TRBD1 (6 bases). V was trimmed by 10 bases and J by 4 bases, leaving 11 bases between them. This CDR3 is 13 amino acids long. Germline CDR1 SGHAT, CDR2 FQNNGV. The CDR3 nucleotides are TGTGCCACCGTACAGGGTTATAATTCACCCCTCCACTTT. This gives the protein CATVQGYNSPLHF.

The V and J genes are TRBV28 and TRBJ1-5; D possibly corresponds to TRBD1 (5 bases). Germline CDR1 and CDR2: MDHEN and SYDVKM. The CDR3 contains 14 residues. Trimming cost V 7 bases and J 0 bases, with 10 bases left between them. In DNA, the CDR3 is TGTGCCAGCAATTGGGGACGTAGCAATCAGCCCCAGCATTTT. Protein sequence: CASNWGRSNQPQHF.

The genes are TRBV18 and TRBJ1-1; D possibly corresponds to TRBD1 (6 bases). Germline CDR1 KGHSH, CDR2 LQKENI. Trimming removed 5 bases at V and 3 bases at J, with 13 bases between. This CDR3 has 14 amino acids. In DNA, the CDR3 is TGTGCCAGCTCAACGACACAGGGAGACACTGAAGCTTTCTTT. Protein sequence: CASSTTQGDTEAFF.

The genes are TRBV10-3 and TRBJ1-5; D is uncertain. The CDR3 covers 14 residues. Trimming left V 5 bases short and J 0 bases short, with 8 bases between. CDR1 is ENHRY, CDR2 SYGVKD, per germline. The CDR3 reads CAISSEYSNQPQHF. The CDR3 bases are TGTGCCATCAGTTCCGAATATAGCAATCAGCCCCAGCATTTT.

The chain employs TRBV29-1 and TRBJ2-2; 7 nucleotides align to TRBD1. This CDR3 has 12 amino acids. V lost 6 bases to trimming and J lost 5 bases; unmatched junction nucleotides: 3. Germline CDR1 reads SQVTM; CDR2 reads ANQGSEA. The CDR3 nucleotides are TGCAGCGTGAACAGGGGTACCGGGGAGCTGTTTTTT. Its protein product is CSVNRGTGELFF.

This chain connects TRBV2 to TRBJ1-1; perhaps TRBD1 as D (6 bases). The V and J ends lost 5 bases and 1 base respectively, with 8 bases between them. This CDR3 region has 13 residues. Germline V lookup: CDR1 SNHLY, CDR2 FYNNEI. The chain's CDR3 is CASSSTGNTEAFF. The CDR3 nucleotides are TGTGCCAGCAGTTCGACAGGGAACACTGAAGCTTTCTTT.

V and J are TRBV2 and TRBJ2-1, with D maybe TRBD2 (5 bases). The V end lost 7 bases, the J end lost 8 bases, and 15 bases lay between the germline ends. This CDR3 comprises 13 residues. Germline-derived CDR1 and CDR2 are SNHLY and FYNNEI. The CDR3 protein is CASTGMGSDEQFF. CDR3 bases: TGTGCCAGCACCGGAATGGGGAGCGATGAGCAGTTCTTC. The variable domain in full, completed from reference TRBV2 and TRBJ2-1, reads EPEVTQTPSHQVTQMGQEVILRCVPISNHLYFYWYRQILGQKVEFLVSFYNNEISEKSEIFDDQFSVERPDGSNFTLKIRSTKLEDSAMYFCASTGMGSDEQFFGPGTRLTVL.

The chain couples TRBV30 to TRBJ1-2, with a weak D call TRBD1 (5 bases). Germline values: CDR1 GTSNPN, CDR2 SVGIG (reference sequence). The CDR3 has 13 amino acids. V shed 4 bases and J shed 7 bases, with 16 bases lying between them. As DNA, the CDR3 is TGTGCCTGGAACTCGCCGGGGGGGTCTGGCTACACCTTC. This codes for CAWNSPGGSGYTF.

This rearrangement joins TRBV7-6 to TRBJ2-3, with TRBD2 identical over 8 bases. The length of the CDR3 is 15 residues. V shed 4 bases and J 0 bases; nucleotides not matched to a gene: 3. Germline lookup yields CDR1 SGHVS and CDR2 FNYEAQ. CDR3 coding DNA: TGTGCCAGCAGCTCAGCGGGGGCTAGCACAGATACGCAGTATTTT. Translating gives CASSSAGASTDTQYF.

The chain is built from TRBV7-8 and TRBJ2-1; D is possibly TRBD1 (5 bases). The CDR3 has 15 amino acids. CDR1 is SGHVS, CDR2 FQNEAQ, per germline. Trimming cost V 5 bases and J 2 bases, with 13 bases left between them. CDR3 coding DNA: TGTGCCAGCAGCCCATTCGGCAGGGCCTACAATGAGCAGTTCTTC. This codes for CASSPFGRAYNEQFF.

This clone occurred a few times. The chain has TRBV9 and TRBJ1-6; D unclear. The CDR3 loop spans 16 amino acids. V gave up 6 bases and J gave up 1 base, with 14 bases separating them. Germline-derived CDR1 and CDR2 are SGDLS and YYNGEE. The CDR3 nucleotides are TGTGCCAGCAACCCTAAGAGGGTATCCTATAATTCACCCCTCCACTTT. Translated, it gives CASNPKRVSYNSPLHF. The whole variable domain, filled in from reference TRBV9 and TRBJ1-6, reads DSGVTQTPKHLITATGQRVTLRCSPRSGDLSVYWYQQSLDQGLQFLIQYYNGEERAKGNILERFSAQQFPDLHSELNLSSLELGDSALYFCASNPKRVSYNSPLHFGNGTRLTVT.

The chain joins TRBV5-1 to TRBJ1-4; D gene ambiguous. This CDR3 comprises 14 residues. Germline loops: CDR1 SGHRS, CDR2 YFSETQ. V lost 5 bases and J 5 bases, leaving 13 bases between the germline ends. The CDR3 bases are TGCGCCAGCAGAGCCTTACCGAACAATGAAAAACTGTTTTTT. Encoded protein: CASRALPNNEKLFF.

This chain joins TRBV9 and TRBJ2-7, with 10 bases aligning to TRBD1. Per germline, CDR1 SGDLS and CDR2 YYNGEE. J lost 3 bases, V lost 0 bases, and 0 bases had no gene match. CDR3 size: 14 residues. The CDR3 DNA reads as TGTGCCAGCAGCGTAGGGGACAGGGGCTACGAGCAGTACTTC. Residues: CASSVGDRGYEQYF.

The J gene is TRBJ2-5, the V gene TRBV15, with D unresolved. The V end was cut by 1 base, the J end by 4 bases, with 10 bases between. Germline V gene lookup returns CDR1 LNHNV and CDR2 YYDKDF (reference sequence). The CDR3 contains 14 residues. In nucleotides, the CDR3 is TGTGCCACCAGCAGAGCGGGTCGTGGAGAGACCCAGTACTTC. Encoded protein: CATSRAGRGETQYF.